This TCR beta chain was recorded in a study of blood T cell repertoires in COVID-19. Study-wide context: Sample material is recorded as cDNA or gDNA derived from T cells, B-cell-depleted T cells, or PBMCs.

Produced via immunoSEQ multiplex PCR; TCRdb's table is partial and in-frame only. This sample has about 140,000 clones, with roughly four fifths found just once. This clone was detected only a few times. The V segment lost 8 bases and the J segment 5 bases; nucleotides outside the gene matches: 9. CDR1 and CDR2 from the germline V gene are KGHSH and LQKENI. The length of the CDR3 is 15 residues. V usage is TRBV18 and J usage is TRBJ1-1; 12 bases are a match to TRBD1. Sequences were obtained from PBMCs or T cells enriched from blood (not recorded which). The TCR comes from a woman aged 45-65 years with acute COVID-19. This CDR3 is CASHPGQGAQTEAFF. DNA of the CDR3: TGTGCCAGCCACCCGGGACAGGGGGCGCAAACTGAAGCTTTCTTT.